These 16 T cell receptor beta chains originate from one sample sequenced in a study of low-dose radiotherapy and immunotherapy resistance in tumors. TRAV- and TRBV-specific primers were used for first-strand cDNA, which covered alpha and beta chains. The authors amplified TCRs for about 20 PCR cycles with a constant-region primer and a V-primer adapter. TCRdb re-called the reads with MiXCR, one entry per CDR3 protein. The data show over 15,000 distinct CDR3 sequences, 70% seen once. These receptors were obtained from a human donor with advanced metastatic prostate, ovarian, gallbladder or colorectal cancer (not recorded which). This table probably holds off-target reads from a library built for another chain.

The V and J genes are TRBV6-1 and TRBJ2-3; D may be TRBD1 (6 bases). The germline V gene has CDR1 MNHNS and CDR2 SASEGT. The CDR3 runs 15 residues. Trimming removed 5 bases from V and 0 bases from J, with 12 bases in between. The CDR3 DNA is TGTGCCAGCAGTTACCTAGGACAGAGCACAGATACGCAGTATTTT. Amino acid sequence: CASSYLGQSTDTQYF.

This clonotype was detected only a few times. The chain couples TRBV29-1 to TRBJ2-1; 12 bases line up with TRBD2. V shed 1 base and J 3 bases; nucleotides not matched to a gene: 4. Germline V gives CDR1 SQVTM, CDR2 ANQGSEA. The CDR3 has 16 residues. CDR3 region: CSVEGATSGSYNEQFF. DNA for the CDR3: TGCAGCGTTGAAGGGGCGACTAGCGGGAGCTACAATGAGCAGTTCTTC.

In regard to this clonotype: A junction boundary mismatches the germline segment, possibly from a read error. V gene TRBV5-1 combines with J gene TRBJ2-7; D uncertain. From germline, CDR1 is SGHRS and CDR2 YFSETQ. The CDR3 covers 15 residues. CDR3 sequence reads: CASNQRAGPSYEQYF. In nucleotides, the CDR3 is TGTGCCAGCAACCAACGTGCAGGCCCATCCTACGAGCAGTACTTC.

V and J are TRBV28 and TRBJ1-1; 7 bases agree with TRBD1. Unmatched junction bases numbered 14, after V lost 6 bases and J lost 4 bases. CDR1 and CDR2 (germline): MDHEN, SYDVKM. This CDR3 contains 16 residues. The CDR3 protein is CASSPNRGTWGTEAFF. The CDR3 nucleotides read TGTGCCAGCAGCCCTAACAGGGGTACTTGGGGCACTGAAGCTTTCTTT. Full variable domain (rest looked up from reference TRBV28 and TRBJ1-1): DVKVTQSSRYLVKRTGEKVFLECVQDMDHENMFWYRQDPGLGLRLIYFSYDVKMKEKGDIPEGYSVSREKKERFSLILESASTNQTSMYLCASSPNRGTWGTEAFFGQGTRLTVV.

The chain has TRBV7-9 and TRBJ2-7; D unresolved. Germline-derived CDR1 and CDR2 are SEHNR and FQNEAQ (reference sequence). This CDR3 spans 17 amino acids. Deletions cut 4 bases from V and 2 bases from J, with 21 bases between. CDR3 bases: TGTGCCAGCAGCTACCTTGAGGTAGCCGGAGACACCTACGAGCAGTACTTC. Protein product: CASSYLEVAGDTYEQYF.

V and J are TRBV28 and TRBJ2-5; TRBD1 matches at 7 bases. Unmatched junction bases numbered 12, after V lost 7 bases and J lost 4 bases. CDR1 and CDR2 from the germline V gene are MDHEN and SYDVKM. The CDR3 extends over 15 amino acids. The CDR3 loop reads CASTPGTDYAETQYF. The DNA for the CDR3 is TGTGCCAGCACCCCCGGGACAGACTACGCAGAGACCCAGTACTTC.

The rearrangement links TRBV12-3 or TRBV12-4 to TRBJ2-1; D perhaps matches TRBD1 (5 bases). The CDR3 is 14 residues long. The V end lost 2 bases, the J end lost 8 bases, and 13 bases lay between the germline ends. The CDR3 loop is CASSLRAGKDEQFF. The CDR3 bases are TGTGCCAGCAGTTTAAGGGCAGGGAAGGATGAGCAGTTCTTC.

This clonotype was seen more than once but under ten times. V gene TRBV10-3 combines with J gene TRBJ2-2; no clear D gene. The CDR3 extends over 12 amino acids. Germline loops: CDR1 ENHRY, CDR2 SYGVKD. Trimming cost V 7 bases and J 5 bases, with 8 bases left between them. Written as DNA, the CDR3 is TGTGCCATCACCCACAGTACCGGGGAGCTGTTTTTT. This gives the protein CAITHSTGELFF.

The chain has TRBV29-1 and TRBJ2-1; TRBD2 matches at 12 bases. The CDR3 is made up of 14 amino acids. Losses at the gene ends were 6 bases for V and 3 bases for J; bases not matched to a gene: 3. CDR1 and CDR2 (germline): SQVTM, ANQGSEA. The CDR3 nucleotides read TGCAGCGTGACTAGCGGGAGAGGCTACAATGAGCAGTTCTTC. Residues: CSVTSGRGYNEQFF.

The chain is built from TRBV6-2 or TRBV6-3 and TRBJ2-1; 10 nucleotides line up with TRBD1. This CDR3 spans 16 amino acids. Germline trimming cut 7 bases from V and 9 bases from J; bases unmatched to any gene: 15. Germline-derived CDR1 and CDR2 are MNHEY and SVGEGT. The CDR3 loop is CASTQRRDRGTGEQFF. In nucleotides, the CDR3 is TGTGCCAGCACCCAGAGGAGGGACAGGGGTACGGGTGAGCAGTTCTTC.

V usage is TRBV5-6 and J usage is TRBJ2-7, with D uncertain. This CDR3 spans 12 amino acids. Trimming took 5 bases from V and 3 from J, leaving 9 bases between them. Germline V gene data show CDR1 as SGHDT and CDR2 as YYEEEE. Here the CDR3 DNA reads TGTGCCAGCAGTCCCGCCAGCTACGAGCAGTACTTC. Amino acid sequence: CASSPASYEQYF.

This clonotype was counted only a few times. DNA for the CDR3: TGTGCCTGGAGTTTACAAAGCTATGGCTACACCTTC. Translation gives CAWSLQSYGYTF. The J gene is TRBJ1-2, the V gene TRBV30; D remains ambiguous. V was cut by 2 bases and J by 4 bases, with 8 bases left in between. Germline V gene data show CDR1 as GTSNPN and CDR2 as SVGIG (reference sequence). The CDR3 loop spans 12 amino acids.

This clonotype turned up a few times. J is TRBJ2-2 and V is TRBV19; 11 nucleotides agree with TRBD1. V was clipped by 4 bases and J by 4 bases; unmatched bases: 5. Germline V gene lookup returns CDR1 LNHDA and CDR2 SQIVND (reference sequence). The CDR3 loop spans 16 amino acids. The CDR3 is CASSNGQGAGTGELFF. The DNA for the CDR3 is TGTGCCAGTAGTAACGGACAGGGGGCTGGCACCGGGGAGCTGTTTTTT.

This clonotype was picked up one time. The chain links TRBV20-1 to TRBJ2-7; D might be TRBD1 or TRBD2, each matching 5 bases. The CDR3 covers 14 residues. With 2 bases removed from V and 5 bases from J, the gap between germline ends came to 16 bases. The V gene's germline CDR1 is DFQATT and CDR2 SNEGSKA (reference sequence). CDR3 region: CSARRATRGNEQYF. The CDR3 DNA reads as TGCAGTGCTAGAAGAGCGACCCGGGGCAACGAGCAGTACTTC.

This chain uses TRBV5-1 with TRBJ2-1, with 8 bases aligning to TRBD2. The CDR3 extends over 18 amino acids. Germline V lookup: CDR1 SGHRS, CDR2 YFSETQ. The J segment lost 0 bases and the V segment lost 2 bases, leaving 10 bases of the junction unmatched. The CDR3 DNA follows: TGCGCCAGCAGCTTCAGATCGACTAGCGCAAGCTCCTACAATGAGCAGTTCTTC. Residues: CASSFRSTSASSYNEQFF.

The chain joins TRBV12-3 or TRBV12-4 to TRBJ2-1; the D gene could be TRBD1 or TRBD2 (5 bases each). The CDR3 is 11 residues long. The ends were cut back, 10 bases at V and 9 bases at J, with 13 bases in the middle. CDR3 loop: CATSPGREQFF. CDR3 in DNA: TGTGCCACATCTCCGGGGCGTGAGCAGTTCTTC.